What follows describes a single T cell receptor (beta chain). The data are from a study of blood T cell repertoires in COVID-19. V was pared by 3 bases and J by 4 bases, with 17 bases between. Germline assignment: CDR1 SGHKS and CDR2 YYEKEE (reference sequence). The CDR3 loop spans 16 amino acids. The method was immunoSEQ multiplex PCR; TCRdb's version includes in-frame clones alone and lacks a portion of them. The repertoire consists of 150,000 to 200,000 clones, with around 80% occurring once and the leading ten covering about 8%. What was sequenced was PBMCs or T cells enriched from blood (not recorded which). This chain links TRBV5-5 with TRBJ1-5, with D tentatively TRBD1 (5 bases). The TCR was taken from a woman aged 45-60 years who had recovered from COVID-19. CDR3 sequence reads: CASSSTAGPPNQPQHF. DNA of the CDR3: TGTGCCAGCAGCTCCACAGCGGGACCCCCAAATCAGCCCCAGCATTTT. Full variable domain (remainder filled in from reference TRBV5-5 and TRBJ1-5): DAGVTQSPTHLIKTRGQQVTLRCSPISGHKSVSWYQQVLGQGPQFIFQYYEKEERGRGNFPDRFSARQFPNYSSELNVNALLLGDSALYLCASSSTAGPPNQPQHFGDGTRLSIL.